This T cell receptor (beta chain) was captured by sequencing in a study of T-cell reconstitution after alpha-beta-depleted transplantation in children. Unique molecular identifiers were incorporated when the TCRbeta library was constructed. TCRdb used MiXCR to reprocess the PCR reads, holding one entry per CDR3 protein. The sample has roughly 590,000 distinct CDR3 sequences, 15% to 20% seen once. Germline V gene lookup returns CDR1 SGHRS and CDR2 YFSETQ. This CDR3 comprises 18 residues. Germline trimming cut 0 bases from V and 2 bases from J; bases unmatched to any gene: 9. The J gene is TRBJ2-2, the V gene TRBV5-1; 8 bases are a match to TRBD2. The material sequenced was PBMCs from the stem cell graft donor, taken from the stem cell graft. This receptor was identified in a human donor who donated a stem cell graft to a child with acute myeloid leukemia. CDR3 protein: CASSLEARLALNTGELFF. In nucleotides, the CDR3 is TGCGCCAGCAGCTTGGAGGCTCGACTAGCGTTAAACACCGGGGAGCTGTTTTTT.